The present T cell receptor (beta chain) was sequenced within a study of tumor and adjacent non-tumor tissue in lung cancer (dated by TCRdb to between 2017 and 2018). The study in broad terms: Of the cohort, roughly 12 patients had adenocarcinoma, 2 had squamous cell carcinoma and 1 had small cell lung cancer. The 15 or so patients were aged roughly 30 to 80 years, included around ten men and 5 women, and had TNM stage I to III disease. In total, sequencing yielded 125,075,908 productive TCRbeta reads, which works out to an average of around 4.2 million reads per sample. The study compared bulk TCRbeta repertoires from lung tumor tissue and matched distant non-tumor lung tissue of approximately 15 lung cancer patients. For each patient, one tumor sample and one normal lung sample were taken, giving 25 to 30 paired specimens that underwent TCRbeta CDR3 sequencing. On the study overall, not on this receptor specifically: The top 100 clones accounted for a significantly larger cumulative portion of the repertoire in normal lung than in tumor tissue. Peripheral blood was not sequenced, so blood TCRbeta repertoires in these lung cancer patients were not examined. Tumor tissue showed significantly greater TCR diversity (inverse Simpson) than normal lung tissue (431.37 vs 166.20, P = 0.0075, Mann-Whitney U test). Only 15 or so patients were included in the cohort, and the need for larger samples and more detailed clinical data was noted by the authors. Neither the sequencing platform nor unique molecular identifiers are mentioned in the methods. TCR diversity was significantly higher in younger patients, and greater tumor TCR diversity was associated with shorter overall survival and shorter disease-free survival.

RNA was extracted from bulk unsorted tissue and checked for quality with a NanoDrop ND-1000 and an Agilent 2100. For the normal lung samples, distant non-tumor tissue was collected more than 3 cm away from the tumor edge. Donors were newly diagnosed lung cancer patients admitted for thoracic surgery in China between August and November 2014, without prior chemotherapy. The study excluded patients who had received radiotherapy or chemotherapy before or who had another cancer at the same time. Surgical tissue pieces of about 1-2.3 cm3 were preserved in RNAlater solution and were kept at -80 degrees C until use. From a lookup of the germline V gene (reference sequence), CDR1 and CDR2 are DFQATT and SNEGSKA. V is cut by 6 bases and J by 4 bases, and the space between the germline ends is 17 bases. The CDR3 contains 14 residues, cysteine and phenylalanine counted. Of the read, only the CDR3 DNA is kept; its 42 bases are in frame from base 1.

Libraries were constructed by multiplex PCR. The sample was run on an Illumina HiSeq 2500. TCRbeta libraries were built by three rounds of nested PCR using primers (Table S4), following protocols modified from ARM-PCR. PCR products of 200-500 bp were gel-excised and purified with the QIAquick gel extraction kit before sequencing. On the study's bioinformatics: Trimmomatic was used to clean the reads, FLASH was used to merge the reads into complete CDR3 sequences, and MiTCR was used to assign the reads to V(D)J germline segments. Clonal diversity was calculated as the inverse Simpson's index using VDJtools. In-frame sequences without a premature stop codon were defined as productive reads. TCRdb reprocessing: public reads trimmed at Q25 with fastp, clones called with MiXCR, in-frame beta chains kept. Rows with one shared CDR3 protein collapse into an entry with the most common genes and DNA. These V and J calls rely on TCRdb rather than the paper's analysis. In all, the sample holds under 95,000 distinct CDR3 sequences, and roughly 80% of those were seen once. The ten largest account for less than 60% of the sample.

This clonotype was recorded once. Its binding antigen is unknown. Qualities for individual bases were not recorded, and no much larger clone is one base off. Resting on one read, the evidence is weak. This TCR came from a man between 60 and 70 years old with non-small cell lung cancer. The rearranged chain carries TRBV20-1 and TRBJ2-3; the D segment could be TRBD2, given 7 matching bases. The sequenced material came from distant non-tumor lung tissue. For the CDR3, the sequence is CSAPMRGGADTQYF. The DNA sequence follows: TGCAGTGCCCCTATGAGGGGGGGGGCAGATACGCAGTATTTT.